Following are 19 T cell receptor beta chains from one sample sequenced in a study of blood T cell repertoires in COVID-19. Sequencing was performed with immunoSEQ multiplex PCR; in TCRdb, only in-frame clones are kept and a portion is missing. The sample shows 250,000 to 350,000 clones, 83% of them seen only once. Sequenced input: peripheral blood. The origin of the receptors is a woman aged 50 to 65 with acute or convalescent COVID-19.

This chain connects TRBV11-3 to TRBJ2-3; D ambiguous. The germline gives CDR1 SGHNT, CDR2 YENEEA. V was pared by 2 bases and J by 0 bases, with 12 bases between. This CDR3 region has 16 residues. The CDR3 nucleotides are TGTGCCAGCAGCTTACTTTTGTCCAGGAGCACAGATACGCAGTATTTT. Its translation: CASSLLLSRSTDTQYF.

This rearrangement joins TRBV5-1 to TRBJ1-4, with D perhaps TRBD1 (5 bases). The germline gives CDR1 SGHRS, CDR2 YFSETQ. Deletions cut 4 bases from V and 8 bases from J, with 18 bases between. CDR3 length: 15 residues. CDR3 sequence reads: CASSALAGGGEKLFF. The DNA of the CDR3 is TGCGCCAGCAGCGCCTTGGCGGGGGGAGGCGAAAAACTGTTTTTT.

This rearrangement joins TRBV4-1 to TRBJ2-3; TRBD2 agrees at 8 bases. Per germline, CDR1 MGHRA and CDR2 YSYEKL. This CDR3 is 16 amino acids long. J lost 3 bases, V lost 0 bases, and 5 bases had no gene match. In nucleotides, the CDR3 is TGCGCCAGCAGCCAAGATCGGGGGGGAATTACAGATACGCAGTATTTT. Amino acid sequence: CASSQDRGGITDTQYF.

The rearrangement joins TRBV7-8 to TRBJ2-5; 10 bases line up with TRBD2. Trimming took 5 bases from V and 5 from J; bases not matched to a gene: 8. Germline CDR1 is SGHVS and CDR2 is FQNEAQ. This CDR3 spans 15 amino acids. The CDR3 sequence: CASSVWLAGDETQYF. For the CDR3, the DNA is TGTGCCAGCAGCGTGTGGCTAGCGGGAGACGAGACCCAGTACTTC.

J is TRBJ2-6 and V is TRBV9; TRBD1 aligns across 7 bases. The CDR3 runs to 17 residues. V shed 3 bases and J 0 bases; nucleotides not matched to a gene: 6. Germline V gene data show CDR1 as SGDLS and CDR2 as YYNGEE. The CDR3 loop is CASSGKGGRSGANVLTF. CDR3 nucleotide sequence: TGTGCCAGCAGCGGGAAAGGGGGCCGCTCTGGGGCCAACGTCCTGACTTTC.

The gene calls are TRBV5-1 and TRBJ1-2, with D possibly being TRBD1 (6 bases). This CDR3 is built from 14 residues. Germline V gene lookup returns CDR1 SGHRS and CDR2 YFSETQ. V dropped 4 bases and J dropped 5 bases, with 15 bases sitting between them. CDR3 sequence (DNA): TGCGCCAGCAGCCCCCACCCAGGGGAGTATGGCTACACCTTC. Amino acids: CASSPHPGEYGYTF.

CDR3 protein: CASSLGRDSYEQYF. CDR3 bases: TGTGCCAGCAGCTTAGGCAGGGACTCCTACGAGCAGTACTTC. J is TRBJ2-7 and V is TRBV11-3; tentatively, D is TRBD1 (5 bases). Germline V gene lookup returns CDR1 SGHNT and CDR2 YENEEA. Between the trimmed V and J ends, which lost 1 base and 0 bases, there was a span of 7 bases. CDR3 length: 14 residues.

The rearrangement links TRBV18 to TRBJ2-1, with TRBD1 as a possible D gene (6 bases). V was cut by 3 bases and J by 7 bases, with 16 bases left in between. Germline CDR1 is KGHSH and CDR2 is LQKENI. The CDR3 is 15 amino acids. DNA for the CDR3: TGTGCCAGCTCACCTGGCTTTCAGGGGATGAATGAGCAGTTCTTC. Translation gives CASSPGFQGMNEQFF.

DNA for the CDR3: TGTGCCACCAGTACAGGGGATGGCTACACCTTC. Residues: CATSTGDGYTF. The chain joins TRBV24-1 to TRBJ1-2; 7 bases map to TRBD1. CDR1 is KGHDR, CDR2 SFDVKD, per germline. V gave up 6 bases and J gave up 6 bases; unmatched junction bases: 0. This CDR3 is built from 11 residues.

This chain joins TRBV24-1 and TRBJ1-5; the D gene is possibly TRBD1 (6 bases). The CDR3 extends over 12 amino acids. Deletions cut 12 bases from V and 4 bases from J, with 12 bases between. CDR1 is KGHDR and CDR2 is SFDVKD in the germline V gene. The CDR3 loop reads CAVQGRNQPQHF. CDR3 sequence (DNA): TGTGCCGTACAGGGACGTAATCAGCCCCAGCATTTT.

The chain employs TRBV30 and TRBJ1-6; D possibly corresponds to TRBD1 (5 bases). CDR3 length: 13 amino acids. V was shortened by 0 bases and J by 6 bases, with 6 bases between the two germline ends. Germline V CDR1 and CDR2: GTSNPN, SVGIG (reference sequence). The CDR3 loop is CAWSVQANSPLHF. Here the CDR3 DNA reads TGTGCCTGGAGTGTACAGGCTAATTCACCCCTCCACTTT. The variable domain in full, with the rest retrieved from reference TRBV30 and TRBJ1-6, is SQTIHQWPATLVQPVGSPLSLECTVEGTSNPNLYWYRQAAGRGLQLLFYSVGIGQISSEVPQNLSASRPQDRQFILSSKKLLLSDSGFYLCAWSVQANSPLHFGNGTRLTVT.

This clone has just a few counts. The V gene is TRBV2, the J gene TRBJ2-2; tentative D call: TRBD1 (6 bases). Looked up from germline, CDR1 is SNHLY and CDR2 is FYNNEI. The germline V and J ends were trimmed by 8 bases and 1 base, with 11 bases remaining between them. The CDR3 runs 14 residues. The CDR3 DNA sequence: TGTGCCAGCGTCAACAGGGAGAACACCGGGGAGCTGTTTTTT. It specifies CASVNRENTGELFF.

The chain uses TRBV5-8 and TRBJ1-1; unclear D gene. Between the trimmed V and J ends, which lost 1 base and 6 bases, there was a span of 10 bases. Per the germline V gene, CDR1 is SGHTS and CDR2 is YDEGEE. The CDR3 is made up of 13 amino acids. CDR3: CASSLSRMAEAFF. In DNA form, the CDR3 reads TGTGCCAGCAGCTTGTCTAGGATGGCTGAAGCTTTCTTT.

The genes are TRBV5-1 and TRBJ1-2; 11 bases align to TRBD1. The V and J ends lost 5 bases and 6 bases, in that order; junction bases with no gene match: 18. Germline V CDR1 and CDR2: SGHRS, YFSETQ. This CDR3 region has 18 residues. The CDR3 sequence: CASSAGPGQGEYGHGYTF. CDR3 nucleotide sequence: TGCGCCAGCAGTGCGGGACCGGGACAGGGGGAGTACGGGCATGGCTACACCTTC.

The chain couples TRBV24-1 to TRBJ1-4; a weak D match, TRBD1 (5 bases). CDR3 length: 14 residues. Germline V gene sequence: CDR1 KGHDR, CDR2 SFDVKD. V was trimmed by 1 base and J by 8 bases, leaving 10 bases between them. CDR3 bases: TGTGCCACCAGTGATTTAGGCCGGGGGGAAAAACTGTTTTTT. Encoded protein: CATSDLGRGEKLFF.

The chain joins TRBV5-5 to TRBJ1-2; the D is unclear. The germline V gene encodes CDR1 SGHKS and CDR2 YYEKEE (reference sequence). The CDR3 totals 15 residues. V lost 3 bases and J 0 bases, leaving 12 bases between the germline ends. CDR3 nucleotides: TGTGCCAGCAGCTACTCATTACAGCCTAACTATGGCTACACCTTC. Translation gives CASSYSLQPNYGYTF.

V is TRBV12-3 or TRBV12-4 and J is TRBJ2-1, with 8 bases aligning to TRBD1. V dropped 5 bases and J dropped 14; count of bases not matched to a gene: 8. The CDR3 totals 12 residues. The CDR3 here is CASSLGKTGEFF. For the CDR3, the DNA is TGTGCCAGCAGTCTCGGGAAGACAGGGGAGTTCTTC.

This clone has only a few counts. This chain connects TRBV24-1 to TRBJ2-3; 7 bases agree with TRBD1. J gave up 0 bases and V 4 bases, and 6 bases lay outside the gene matches. This CDR3 spans 16 amino acids. Germline V lookup: CDR1 KGHDR, CDR2 SFDVKD. The CDR3 DNA follows: TGTGCCACCAGTGACTCCGGACAGGCTAGCACAGATACGCAGTATTTT. Protein sequence: CATSDSGQASTDTQYF.

The chain employs TRBV19 and TRBJ1-4, with TRBD1 matching over 9 bases. Trimming removed 4 bases from V and 5 bases from J; junction bases left unmatched: 2. CDR1 and CDR2 (germline): LNHDA, SQIVND (reference sequence). CDR3 length: 14 residues. CDR3 coding DNA: TGTGCCAGTAGTAACAGGGGGCGCAATGAAAAACTGTTTTTT. Amino acids: CASSNRGRNEKLFF.